The clone carrying this T cell receptor beta chain was observed once. As yet, its antigen is unknown. One junction end disagrees with the germline gene, perhaps due to a read error. The sample belongs to a study of post-analysis software for immune sequencing data. Study conclusions and caveats: Patients carried four or five TRBV segments more frequently than controls did, and TRBV5-6, TRBV5-1 and TRBV20-1 were among them.

Germline lookup yields CDR1 MNHEY and CDR2 SMNVEV (reference sequence). This CDR3 has 15 amino acids. Prepared libraries of TCR beta cDNA carried unique molecular identifiers. TCRdb independently ran MiXCR on the PCR reads; one entry per CDR3 protein. The sample yields 750,000 to 900,000 distinct CDR3 sequences, 40% to 55% seen once. The receptor's source is a girl aged 5 to 17 with multiple sclerosis. What was sequenced was blood. The rearrangement joins TRBV27 to TRBJ1-1; the D gene is possibly TRBD1 (6 bases). The CDR3 nucleotides are TGTGCCAGCAGTCCGGCGGGGGGCGCGAACACTGGAGCTTTCTTT. Encoded protein: CASSPAGGANTGAFF.